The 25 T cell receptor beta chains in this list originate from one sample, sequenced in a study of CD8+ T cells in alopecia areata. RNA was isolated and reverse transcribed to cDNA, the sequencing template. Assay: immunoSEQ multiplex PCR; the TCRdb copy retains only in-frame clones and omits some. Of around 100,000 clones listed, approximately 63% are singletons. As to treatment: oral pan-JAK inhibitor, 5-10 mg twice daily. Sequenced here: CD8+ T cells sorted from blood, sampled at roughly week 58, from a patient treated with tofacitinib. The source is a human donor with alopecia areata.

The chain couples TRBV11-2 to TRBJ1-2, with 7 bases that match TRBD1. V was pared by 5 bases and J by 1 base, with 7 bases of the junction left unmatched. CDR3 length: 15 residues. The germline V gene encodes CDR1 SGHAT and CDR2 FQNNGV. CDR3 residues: CASSTRQGINYGYTF. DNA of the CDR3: TGTGCCAGCAGCACGAGACAGGGAATTAACTATGGCTACACCTTC.

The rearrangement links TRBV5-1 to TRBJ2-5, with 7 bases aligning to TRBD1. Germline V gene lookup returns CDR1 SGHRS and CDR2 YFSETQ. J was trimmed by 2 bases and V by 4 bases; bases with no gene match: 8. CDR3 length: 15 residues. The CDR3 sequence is CASSAPGTVQETQYF. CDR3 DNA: TGCGCCAGCAGCGCTCCCGGGACAGTACAAGAGACCCAGTACTTC.

The CDR3 is CASRPGTGAYEQYF. The CDR3, as DNA: TGTGCCAGCAGGCCCGGGACAGGGGCCTACGAGCAGTACTTC. The chain joins TRBV2 to TRBJ2-7, with TRBD1 matching over 10 bases. Trimming at V came to 6 bases and at J to 2 bases, leaving 4 bases not matched to a gene. This CDR3 comprises 14 residues. Germline CDR1 reads SNHLY; CDR2 reads FYNNEI.

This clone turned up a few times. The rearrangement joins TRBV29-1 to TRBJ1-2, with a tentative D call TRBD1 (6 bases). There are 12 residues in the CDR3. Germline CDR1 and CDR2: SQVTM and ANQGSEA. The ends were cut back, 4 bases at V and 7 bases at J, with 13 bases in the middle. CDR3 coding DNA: TGCAGCGTTGCCGGGACACGGTTTGGCTACACCTTC. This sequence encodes CSVAGTRFGYTF.

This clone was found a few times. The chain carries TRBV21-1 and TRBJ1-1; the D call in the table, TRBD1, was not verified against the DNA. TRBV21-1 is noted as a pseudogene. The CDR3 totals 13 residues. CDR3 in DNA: TGTGCCATCGAAAGGCAGGGGAACACTGAAGCTTTCTTT. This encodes CAIERQGNTEAFF.

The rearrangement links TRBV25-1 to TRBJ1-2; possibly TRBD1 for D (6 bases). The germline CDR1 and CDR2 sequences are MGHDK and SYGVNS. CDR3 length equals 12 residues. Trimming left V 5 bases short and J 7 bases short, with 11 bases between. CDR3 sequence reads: CASSQGRSGYTF. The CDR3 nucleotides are TGTGCCAGCAGTCAGGGGAGGTCTGGCTACACCTTC.

The CDR3 DNA follows: TGCGCCAGCAAGGGGGGCCGAGGTGCAGATACGCAGTATTTT. It yields the protein CASKGGRGADTQYF. The rearrangement uses TRBV10-2 and TRBJ2-3; D might be TRBD1 or TRBD2, each matching 6 bases. The CDR3 is 14 amino acids. The V end was cut by 7 bases, the J end by 4 bases, with 15 bases between. Germline loops: CDR1 WSHSY, CDR2 SAAADI.

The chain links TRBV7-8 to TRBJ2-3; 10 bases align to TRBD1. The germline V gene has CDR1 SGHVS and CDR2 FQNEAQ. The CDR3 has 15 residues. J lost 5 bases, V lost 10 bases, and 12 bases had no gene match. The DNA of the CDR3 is TGTGCCACGCACACCGGGACAGGGGCACGAGATACGCAGTATTTT. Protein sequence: CATHTGTGARDTQYF. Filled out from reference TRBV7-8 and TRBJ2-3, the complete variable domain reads GAGVSQSPRYKVAKRGQDVALRCDPISGHVSLFWYQQALGQGPEFLTYFQNEAQLDKSGLPSDRFFAERPEGSVSTLKIQRTQQEDSAVYLCATHTGTGARDTQYFGPGTRLTVL.

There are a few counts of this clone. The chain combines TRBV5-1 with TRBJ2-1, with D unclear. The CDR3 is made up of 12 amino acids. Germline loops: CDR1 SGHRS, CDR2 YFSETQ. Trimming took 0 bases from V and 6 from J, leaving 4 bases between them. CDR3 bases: TGCGCCAGCAGCTTGGAGCTCAATGAGCAGTTCTTC. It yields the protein CASSLELNEQFF.

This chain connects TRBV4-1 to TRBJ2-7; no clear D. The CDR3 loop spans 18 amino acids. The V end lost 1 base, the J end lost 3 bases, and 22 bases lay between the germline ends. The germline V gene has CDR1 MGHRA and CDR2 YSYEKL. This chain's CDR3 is CASSQVPFGPELVYEQYF. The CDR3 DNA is TGCGCCAGCAGCCAAGTGCCATTCGGGCCCGAACTCGTCTACGAGCAGTACTTC.

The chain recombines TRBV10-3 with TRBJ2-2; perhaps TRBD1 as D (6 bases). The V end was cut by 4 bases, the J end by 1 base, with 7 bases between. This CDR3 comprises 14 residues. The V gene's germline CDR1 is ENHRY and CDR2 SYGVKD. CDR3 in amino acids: CAISAGQNTGELFF. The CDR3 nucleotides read TGTGCCATCAGTGCGGGACAGAACACCGGGGAGCTGTTTTTT.

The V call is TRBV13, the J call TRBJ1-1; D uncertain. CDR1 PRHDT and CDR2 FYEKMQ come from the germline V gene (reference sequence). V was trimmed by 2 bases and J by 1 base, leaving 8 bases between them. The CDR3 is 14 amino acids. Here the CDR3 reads CASSLKGPNTEAFF. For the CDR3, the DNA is TGTGCCAGCAGCTTAAAGGGTCCGAACACTGAAGCTTTCTTT.

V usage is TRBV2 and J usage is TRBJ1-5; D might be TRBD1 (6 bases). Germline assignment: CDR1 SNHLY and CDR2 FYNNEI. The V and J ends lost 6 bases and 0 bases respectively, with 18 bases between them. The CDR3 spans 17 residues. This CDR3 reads CASRRGGPRNSNQPQHF. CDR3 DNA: TGTGCCAGCAGACGAGGGGGGCCAAGGAATAGCAATCAGCCCCAGCATTTT. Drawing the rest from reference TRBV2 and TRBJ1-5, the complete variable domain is EPEVTQTPSHQVTQMGQEVILRCVPISNHLYFYWYRQILGQKVEFLVSFYNNEISEKSEIFDDQFSVERPDGSNFTLKIRSTKLEDSAMYFCASRRGGPRNSNQPQHFGDGTRLSIL.

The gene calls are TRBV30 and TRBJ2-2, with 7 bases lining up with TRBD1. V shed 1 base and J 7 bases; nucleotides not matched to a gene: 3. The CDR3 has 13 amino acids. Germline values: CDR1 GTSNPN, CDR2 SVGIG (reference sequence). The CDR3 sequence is CAWSAAGGGELFF. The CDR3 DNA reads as TGTGCCTGGAGTGCAGCAGGGGGCGGGGAGCTGTTTTTT. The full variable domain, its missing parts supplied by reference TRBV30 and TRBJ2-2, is SQTIHQWPATLVQPVGSPLSLECTVEGTSNPNLYWYRQAAGRGLQLLFYSVGIGQISSEVPQNLSASRPQDRQFILSSKKLLLSDSGFYLCAWSAAGGGELFFGEGSRLTVL.

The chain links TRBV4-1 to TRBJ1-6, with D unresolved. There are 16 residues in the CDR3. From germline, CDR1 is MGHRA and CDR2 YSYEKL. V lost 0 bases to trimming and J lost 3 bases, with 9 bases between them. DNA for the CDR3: TGCGCCAGCAGCCAAGATTCGGGATTCTATAATTCACCCCTCCACTTT. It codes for CASSQDSGFYNSPLHF.

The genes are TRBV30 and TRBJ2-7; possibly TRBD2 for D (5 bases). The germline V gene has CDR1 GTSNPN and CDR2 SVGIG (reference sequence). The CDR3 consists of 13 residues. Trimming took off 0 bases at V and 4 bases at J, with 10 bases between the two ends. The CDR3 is CAWSVGLAYEQYF. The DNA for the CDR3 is TGTGCCTGGAGTGTGGGTCTAGCATACGAGCAGTACTTC.

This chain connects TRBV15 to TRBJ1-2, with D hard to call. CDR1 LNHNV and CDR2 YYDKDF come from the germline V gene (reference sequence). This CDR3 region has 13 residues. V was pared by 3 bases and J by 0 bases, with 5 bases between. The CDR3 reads CATSSSSNYGYTF. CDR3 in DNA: TGTGCCACCAGCAGTAGCTCTAACTATGGCTACACCTTC.

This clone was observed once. The CDR3 coding sequence is TGTGCCAGCAGCTTGGTTAGGGGAGCTTTCTTT. This sequence encodes CASSLVRGAFF. V usage is TRBV7-2 and J usage is TRBJ1-1; tentatively, D is TRBD1 (5 bases). CDR1 SGHTA and CDR2 FQGNSA come from the germline V gene. There are 11 residues in the CDR3. The germline V and J ends were trimmed by 3 bases and 10 bases, with 9 bases remaining between them.

CDR3 sequence (DNA): TGTGCTAGTGGTTTAAGGGACACGCAGTATTTT. Amino acid sequence: CASGLRDTQYF. The chain joins TRBV12-5 to TRBJ2-3; D may match TRBD1 or TRBD2 (5 bases each). This CDR3 has 11 residues. Looked up from germline, CDR1 is LGHNT and CDR2 is FRNRAP. Trimming pared 3 bases from V and 9 bases from J, leaving 7 bases between.

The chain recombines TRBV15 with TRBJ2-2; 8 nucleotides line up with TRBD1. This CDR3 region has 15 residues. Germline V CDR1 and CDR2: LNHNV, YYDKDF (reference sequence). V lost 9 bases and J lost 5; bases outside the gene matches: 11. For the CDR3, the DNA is TGTGCCACGAGTCGAAGGACAGGGCAAACCGGGGAGCTGTTTTTT. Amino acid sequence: CATSRRTGQTGELFF.

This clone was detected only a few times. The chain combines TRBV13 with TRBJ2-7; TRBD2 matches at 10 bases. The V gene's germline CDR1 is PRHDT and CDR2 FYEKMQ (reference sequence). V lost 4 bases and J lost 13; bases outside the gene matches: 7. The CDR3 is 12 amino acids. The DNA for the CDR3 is TGTGCCAGCAGCTCGGGGAGCGGGGGGGCCTACTTC. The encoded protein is CASSSGSGGAYF.

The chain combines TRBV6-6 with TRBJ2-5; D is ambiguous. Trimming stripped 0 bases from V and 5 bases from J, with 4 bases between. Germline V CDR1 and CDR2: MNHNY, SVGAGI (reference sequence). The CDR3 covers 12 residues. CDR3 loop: CASSYSSETQYF. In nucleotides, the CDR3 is TGTGCCAGCAGTTACTCTAGTGAGACCCAGTACTTC.

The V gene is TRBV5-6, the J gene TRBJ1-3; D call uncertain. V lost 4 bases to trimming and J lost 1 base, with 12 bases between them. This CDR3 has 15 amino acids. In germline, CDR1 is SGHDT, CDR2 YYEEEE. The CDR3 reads CASSLGSTSGNTIYF. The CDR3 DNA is TGTGCCAGCAGCCTCGGAAGTACGTCTGGAAACACCATATATTTT.

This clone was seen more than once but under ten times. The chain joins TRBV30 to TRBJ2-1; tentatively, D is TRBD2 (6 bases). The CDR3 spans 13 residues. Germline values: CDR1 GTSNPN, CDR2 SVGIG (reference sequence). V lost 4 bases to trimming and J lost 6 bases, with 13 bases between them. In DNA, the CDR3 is TGTGCCTGGAACGGGACTGAGGGCAATGAGCAGTTCTTC. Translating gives CAWNGTEGNEQFF.

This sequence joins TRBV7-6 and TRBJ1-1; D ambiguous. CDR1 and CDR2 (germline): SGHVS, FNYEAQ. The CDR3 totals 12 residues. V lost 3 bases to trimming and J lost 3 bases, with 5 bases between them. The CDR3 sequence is CASSLLDTEAFF. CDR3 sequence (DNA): TGTGCCAGCAGCTTGTTAGACACTGAAGCTTTCTTT.